This T cell receptor (beta chain) derives from a study of HIV-infected patients and healthy controls. Reverse transcription used around 500 ng RNA and constant-region primers for alpha and beta. Separate chain-specific third strand synthesis with multiplexing indices produced the alpha and beta libraries. A 5' RACE adapter with a random hexamer and the SP2 primer site was joined to cDNA. MiXCR, run by TCRdb on the 5' RACE reads, gives a single entry per CDR3 protein. The data hold fewer than 7,000 distinct CDR3 sequences, with 9.5% to 13% observed a single time. This clonotype was seen ten or more times. What it recognizes is unknown. Study-level findings and limits: MAIT alpha-chain CDR3s were frequent in healthy controls, depleted in HIV+. HIV-infected repertoires had significantly higher mean Gini indices than controls, possibly reflecting oligoclonality. CMV-associated CDR3s mostly grew nonsignificantly during therapy, while HIV-associated CDR3s declined significantly.

All unsorted peripheral T cells were captured because whole blood was used without fractionation. This receptor was obtained from an adult with HIV infection. Sequences were derived from blood, sampled before antiretroviral therapy.

CDR3 bases: TGTGCCAGCAGCATAACCGGGACAGGGGGCAGGACTGAAGCTTTCTTT. It yields the protein CASSITGTGGRTEAFF. The genes are TRBV7-9 and TRBJ1-1; 12 bases fit TRBD1. Per germline, CDR1 SEHNR and CDR2 FQNEAQ (reference sequence). V dropped 5 bases and J dropped 5; count of bases not matched to a gene: 9. CDR3 length equals 16 residues.